This entry lists 28 T cell receptor beta chains sequenced from one sample in a study of blood T cell repertoires in COVID-19. Sequencing used immunoSEQ multiplex PCR; TCRdb keeps in-frame clones, though not all of them. This sample has around 140,000 clones, with 75% to 90% found just once. Sequenced sample: peripheral blood. The receptors shown here come from a man older than 75 with acute or convalescent COVID-19.

J is TRBJ2-1 and V is TRBV14; the match to TRBD2 covers 11 bases. Germline V CDR1 and CDR2: SGHDN, FVKESK. Trimming at V came to 6 bases and at J to 4 bases, leaving 2 bases not matched to a gene. The CDR3 length is 14 residues. This chain's CDR3 is CASSLAGGYNEQFF. The CDR3 DNA follows: TGTGCCAGCAGTCTAGCGGGAGGTTACAATGAGCAGTTCTTC.

The chain uses TRBV10-3 and TRBJ2-5; TRBD1 aligns across 10 bases. Per germline, CDR1 ENHRY and CDR2 SYGVKD. The CDR3 is made up of 15 amino acids. V gave up 2 bases and J gave up 5 bases; unmatched junction bases: 5. The CDR3 reads CAISEGTGVRETQYF. The CDR3 DNA reads TGTGCCATCAGTGAGGGGACAGGGGTCCGGGAGACCCAGTACTTC.

The rearrangement links TRBV19 to TRBJ2-3; TRBD1 might be the D (6 bases). Between the trimmed V and J ends, which lost 10 bases and 6 bases, there was a span of 23 bases. This CDR3 region has 15 residues. The germline CDR1 and CDR2 sequences are LNHDA and SQIVND (reference sequence). CDR3 DNA sequence: TGTGCCACCCTGAGGGGCAGGGGACCTACGGATACGCAGTATTTT. Protein sequence: CATLRGRGPTDTQYF.

V usage is TRBV9 and J usage is TRBJ2-2; 11 nucleotides agree with TRBD2. Germline CDR1 and CDR2: SGDLS and YYNGEE. The CDR3 is 17 residues long. The junction had 4 bases not matched to a gene; V was cut back by 0 bases and J by 3 bases. CDR3 sequence: CASSVELAGADTGELFF. CDR3 nucleotide sequence: TGTGCCAGCAGCGTAGAACTAGCGGGGGCCGACACCGGGGAGCTGTTTTTT. Full variable domain (missing parts from reference TRBV9 and TRBJ2-2): DSGVTQTPKHLITATGQRVTLRCSPRSGDLSVYWYQQSLDQGLQFLIQYYNGEERAKGNILERFSAQQFPDLHSELNLSSLELGDSALYFCASSVELAGADTGELFFGEGSRLTVL.

Points on this clone: One junction end disagrees with the germline gene, perhaps due to a read error. The V gene is TRBV7-8, the J gene TRBJ1-4; TRBD1 might be the D (5 bases). The CDR3 is 13 residues long. Germline CDR1 SGHVS, CDR2 FQNEAQ. The CDR3 is CASSAGTNEKLFF. In nucleotides, the CDR3 is TGTGCCAGCAGCGCCGGGACTAACGAAAAACTGTTTTTT. The full variable domain, in which reference TRBV7-8 and TRBJ1-4 provide the parts outside the CDR3, is GAGVSQSPRYKVAKRGQDVALRCDPISGHVSLFWYQQALGQGPEFLTYFQNEAQLDKSGLPSDRFFAERPEGSVSTLKIQRTQQEDSAVYLCASSAGTNEKLFFGSGTQLSVL.

The chain joins TRBV7-9 to TRBJ2-5; D is unresolved. V was trimmed by 7 bases and J by 3 bases, leaving 6 bases between them. Germline V gives CDR1 SEHNR, CDR2 FQNEAQ (reference sequence). The CDR3 spans 11 residues. The CDR3 sequence: CASKREETQYF. The CDR3 region has the DNA TGTGCCAGCAAGCGAGAAGAGACCCAGTACTTC.

The chain has TRBV5-1 and TRBJ1-2; 8 bases match TRBD1. Germline V lookup: CDR1 SGHRS, CDR2 YFSETQ. The CDR3 loop spans 16 amino acids. V gave up 4 bases and J gave up 0 bases; unmatched junction bases: 8. The CDR3 loop reads CASSRELGQANYGYTF. CDR3 DNA sequence: TGCGCCAGCAGCCGGGAGTTGGGACAGGCTAACTATGGCTACACCTTC.

The V gene is TRBV6-5, the J gene TRBJ1-2; tentative D call: TRBD1 (6 bases). This CDR3 contains 13 residues. V was clipped by 6 bases and J by 8 bases, with 16 bases between them. In germline, CDR1 is MNHEY, CDR2 SVGAGI. The CDR3 loop is CASSVAGDEGYTF. CDR3 DNA sequence: TGTGCCAGCAGCGTCGCAGGGGATGAAGGCTACACCTTC.

The rearrangement uses TRBV14 and TRBJ2-3; 8 nucleotides align to TRBD2. The CDR3 totals 17 residues. V lost 4 bases, J lost 6 bases, and 15 bases stayed unmatched. From germline, CDR1 is SGHDN and CDR2 FVKESK. The CDR3, as DNA: TGTGCCAGCAGCCGAGAAACAAGCGGGAGTAGGTTCGATACGCAGTATTTT. Translating gives CASSRETSGSRFDTQYF. The whole variable domain, remainder taken from reference TRBV14 and TRBJ2-3, is EAGVTQFPSHSVIEKGQTVTLRCDPISGHDNLYWYRRVMGKEIKFLLHFVKESKQDESGMPNNRFLAERTGGTYSTLKVQPAELEDSGVYFCASSRETSGSRFDTQYFGPGTRLTVL.

V and J are TRBV2 and TRBJ1-2; the D gene is possibly TRBD1 (5 bases). Deletions cut 1 base from V and 5 bases from J, with 11 bases between. Germline V gene lookup returns CDR1 SNHLY and CDR2 FYNNEI. The CDR3 is 14 residues long. The CDR3 bases are TGTGCCAGCAGTGAAGGGCCAGGGTCGTATGGCTACACCTTC. It codes for CASSEGPGSYGYTF.

This chain joins TRBV27 and TRBJ2-7; TRBD2 matches 7 bases. The V gene end was trimmed by 5 bases and the J gene end by 0 bases; junction bases not matched to a gene: 7. There are 15 residues in the CDR3. Germline CDR1 MNHEY, CDR2 SMNVEV (reference sequence). DNA for the CDR3: TGTGCCAGCAGTCCACGAGCGGGGCTCTCCTACGAGCAGTACTTC. Translation gives CASSPRAGLSYEQYF.

The chain combines TRBV3-1 (or the pseudogene TRBV3-2) with TRBJ2-1; possible D gene TRBD2, 5 bases. V shed 2 bases and J shed 0 bases, with 8 bases lying between them. The CDR3 contains 15 residues. The germline V gene has CDR1 LGHDT and CDR2 YNNKEL (reference sequence). The CDR3 DNA follows: TGTGCCAGCAGCCAAACTAGTGGCTCCTACAATGAGCAGTTCTTC. It specifies CASSQTSGSYNEQFF.

V and J are TRBV10-2 and TRBJ2-5, with 8 bases aligning to TRBD2. CDR3 size: 15 residues. V trimming: 0 bases; J trimming: 4 bases; junction bases outside the gene matches: 4. CDR1 and CDR2 (germline): WSHSY, SAAADI. This CDR3 is CASSESIRGGETQYF. The DNA for the CDR3 is TGCGCCAGCAGTGAGTCGATTCGGGGGGGAGAGACCCAGTACTTC.

This clone was seen at least ten times. V usage is TRBV5-6 and J usage is TRBJ2-7, with 10 bases fitting TRBD1. V trimming: 4 bases; J trimming: 5 bases; junction bases outside the gene matches: 12. The CDR3 consists of 16 residues. CDR1 SGHDT and CDR2 YYEEEE come from the germline V gene. This CDR3 reads CASSEKPGQGFDEQYF. The CDR3 nucleotides are TGTGCCAGCAGCGAAAAACCGGGACAGGGGTTCGACGAGCAGTACTTC.

About this clone itself: Compared with germline, one end of the junction differs, possibly owing to a read error. This chain joins TRBV10-1 and TRBJ1-6; a possible D gene is TRBD1 (5 bases). This CDR3 contains 13 residues. Germline lookup yields CDR1 WNHNN and CDR2 SYGVQD (reference sequence). In nucleotides, the CDR3 is TGCGCCAGCAGTGAGTCGACGGACACCCATTGGGACTTT. Amino acid sequence: CASSESTDTHWDF.

The chain is built from TRBV7-8 and TRBJ1-4, with D unclear. V was clipped by 1 base and J by 7 bases, with 7 bases between them. The germline CDR1 and CDR2 sequences are SGHVS and FQNEAQ. This CDR3 contains 13 residues. CDR3 sequence (DNA): TGTGCCAGCAGCTTAGGACTGGTTGAAAAACTGTTTTTT. Translating it yields CASSLGLVEKLFF.

The DNA for the CDR3 is TGTGCCAGCAGCCATCGGGTCACCGGGGAGCTGTTTTTT. This translates into CASSHRVTGELFF. This chain connects TRBV6-5 to TRBJ2-2; D is unresolved. The CDR3 is 13 residues long. Germline V gene lookup returns CDR1 MNHEY and CDR2 SVGAGI. V shed 6 bases and J shed 4 bases, with 9 bases lying between them.

This CDR3 reads CASSEGIGQFAEQYF. As DNA, the CDR3 is TGTGCCAGCAGCGAGGGGATAGGGCAGTTCGCCGAGCAGTACTTC. The V and J genes are TRBV9 and TRBJ2-7; perhaps TRBD1 as D (5 bases). Trimming took off 3 bases at V and 6 bases at J, with 19 bases between the two ends. The CDR3 sequence is 15 residues long. The germline gives CDR1 SGDLS, CDR2 YYNGEE.

The V and J genes are TRBV6-5 and TRBJ1-2; 8 nucleotides agree with TRBD1. CDR3 length equals 15 residues. The trim removed 0 bases at V and 7 bases at J, leaving 7 bases unmatched. Germline CDR1 and CDR2: MNHEY and SVGAGI. CDR3 sequence: CASSYSGQVSGGYTF. Written as DNA, the CDR3 is TGTGCCAGCAGTTACTCGGGACAGGTTTCTGGTGGCTACACCTTC.

This clone was counted once. The chain carries TRBV11-3 and TRBJ2-1; weak D call: TRBD2 (5 bases). This CDR3 region has 14 residues. Germline V lookup: CDR1 SGHNT, CDR2 YENEEA. Trimming removed 4 bases from V and 7 bases from J, with 14 bases in between. CDR3 in DNA: TGTGCCAGCAGCTCCCTGGGAGACCTAAATGAGCAGTTCTTC. Its protein product is CASSSLGDLNEQFF.

This chain links TRBV19 with TRBJ2-2; D remains ambiguous. Germline V gives CDR1 LNHDA, CDR2 SQIVND (reference sequence). Trimming shortened V by 8 bases and J by 1 base, and 11 bases separated the two germline ends. This CDR3 region has 14 residues. The CDR3 bases are TGTGCCAGTCAGGCCAGGCGGAACACCGGGGAGCTGTTTTTT. It encodes CASQARRNTGELFF.

V is TRBV24-1 and J is TRBJ2-5; 8 bases fit TRBD2. Trimming at V came to 2 bases and at J to 10 bases, leaving 5 bases not matched to a gene. This CDR3 is built from 13 residues. Germline-derived CDR1 and CDR2 are KGHDR and SFDVKD. The CDR3 DNA reads TGTGCCACCAGTGATTATCAGGCGGGGGGCCAGTACTTC. It codes for CATSDYQAGGQYF.

The chain couples TRBV28 to TRBJ2-7, with TRBD2 identical over 9 bases. This CDR3 region has 15 residues. The germline CDR1 and CDR2 sequences are MDHEN and SYDVKM. Trimming cost V 3 bases and J 2 bases; bases outside gene matches: 5. The CDR3 region has the DNA TGTGCCAGCAGTTTCCCAGCGGGGGGTGCCTACGAGCAGTACTTC. It encodes CASSFPAGGAYEQYF. The variable domain in full, completed from reference TRBV28 and TRBJ2-7, reads DVKVTQSSRYLVKRTGEKVFLECVQDMDHENMFWYRQDPGLGLRLIYFSYDVKMKEKGDIPEGYSVSREKKERFSLILESASTNQTSMYLCASSFPAGGAYEQYFGPGTRLTVT.

V is TRBV5-1 and J is TRBJ1-5; 8 bases are shared with TRBD1. Germline CDR1 is SGHRS and CDR2 is YFSETQ. The length of the CDR3 is 15 residues. V dropped 1 base and J dropped 0; count of bases not matched to a gene: 0. In DNA, the CDR3 is TGCGCCAGCAGCTTGACAGGGGGTAGCAATCAGCCCCAGCATTTT. Residues: CASSLTGGSNQPQHF.

This clone was counted between two and nine times. The J gene is TRBJ1-3, the V gene TRBV3-1 (or the pseudogene TRBV3-2); the D gene is possibly TRBD1 (5 bases). CDR1 is LGHDT and CDR2 is YNNKEL in the germline V gene (reference sequence). The CDR3 is made up of 14 amino acids. The V end lost 8 bases, the J end lost 4 bases, and 15 bases lay between the germline ends. Here the CDR3 reads CASRDGRPGNTIYF. As DNA, the CDR3 is TGTGCCAGCCGGGACGGGAGGCCAGGAAACACCATATATTTT.

The chain couples TRBV10-3 to TRBJ1-3; D perhaps matches TRBD1 (6 bases). Germline assignment: CDR1 ENHRY and CDR2 SYGVKD. V was pared by 10 bases and J by 0 bases, with 10 bases between. CDR3 length equals 13 residues. CDR3 nucleotide sequence: TGTGCCACCACGGACAGCTCTGGAAACACCATATATTTT. It codes for CATTDSSGNTIYF.

This chain links TRBV4-1 with TRBJ2-7; a weak D match, TRBD1 (6 bases). The ends were cut back, 1 base at V and 3 bases at J, with 7 bases in the middle. The germline gives CDR1 MGHRA, CDR2 YSYEKL. This CDR3 has 13 residues. Here the CDR3 DNA reads TGCGCCAGCAGCCAAGGGACAGACTACGAGCAGTACTTC. Encoded protein: CASSQGTDYEQYF.

This clone was recorded only once. The chain joins TRBV27 to TRBJ1-2, with D possibly TRBD1 on 6 matching bases. Germline V gene data show CDR1 as MNHEY and CDR2 as SMNVEV (reference sequence). The V gene lost 6 bases and the J gene lost 0 bases, with 20 bases spanning the gap. The CDR3 runs to 17 residues. CDR3 sequence: CASSPKTGTTTNYGYTF. The CDR3 DNA is TGTGCCAGCAGCCCGAAAACCGGGACAACCACTAACTATGGCTACACCTTC.